A selection of T cell receptor beta chains follows, all from one sample in a study of identical twins. Each CDR3 protein is one row after TCRdb ran MiXCR on the 5' RACE reads. The table records roughly 350,000 distinct CDR3 sequences, approximately 9.1% of them present only once. Source material: naive T cells sorted from blood. All receptors come from a woman aged 45-60 years in good health. The CDR3 runs from the conserved cysteine through the conserved F or W. Fields, in order: V gene, J gene, D gene, clone size, CDR3 DNA, CDR3 protein. The D gene is left open where the match is weak. The size field is filled for only some rows; it gives once, few, many or a size class.

v_gene: TRBV5-4; j_gene: TRBJ2-1; d_gene: NA; abundance: NA; CDR3nt: TGTGCCACCGCCGAAGCGGGCTCCTACAATGAGCAGTTCTTC; CDR3aa: CATAEAGSYNEQFF
v_gene: TRBV7-8; j_gene: TRBJ2-3; d_gene: TRBD2; abundance: NA; CDR3nt: TGTGCCAGCAGCTTAGCGCTCGCGGCGGGAGCTGATACGCAGTATTTT; CDR3aa: CASSLALAAGADTQYF
v_gene: TRBV25-1; j_gene: TRBJ2-7; d_gene: NA; abundance: NA; CDR3nt: TGTGCCAGCAAAAAAACACCGGACGAGCAGTACTTC; CDR3aa: CASKKTPDEQYF
v_gene: TRBV11-3; j_gene: TRBJ1-1; d_gene: NA; abundance: once; CDR3nt: TGTGCCAGCAGCTCCGACATGAACACTGAAGCTTTCTTT; CDR3aa: CASSSDMNTEAFF
v_gene: TRBV7-6; j_gene: TRBJ2-3; d_gene: NA; abundance: few; CDR3nt: TGTGCCAGCAGCGTGACGTCGCCCCTACTCACAGATACGCAGTATTTT; CDR3aa: CASSVTSPLLTDTQYF
v_gene: TRBV7-2; j_gene: TRBJ2-3; d_gene: NA; abundance: NA; CDR3nt: TGTGCCAGCAGCGCCCAGATGCCTCTAACCCTAACAGATACGCAGTATTTT; CDR3aa: CASSAQMPLTLTDTQYF
v_gene: TRBV20-1; j_gene: TRBJ1-1; d_gene: NA; abundance: many; CDR3nt: TGCAGTGCTAGAGAGCAACACCCAGGGGTAATGAACACTGAAGCTTTCTTT; CDR3aa: CSAREQHPGVMNTEAFF
v_gene: TRBV12-3/TRBV12-4; j_gene: TRBJ2-3; d_gene: NA; abundance: few; CDR3nt: TGTGCCAGCAGTTTAGTGGCGGGGGCCACAGATACGCAGTATTTT; CDR3aa: CASSLVAGATDTQYF
v_gene: TRBV13; j_gene: TRBJ2-5; d_gene: TRBD2; abundance: few; CDR3nt: TGTGCCAGCAGCAAATCCCGTGGGACTAGCAGGCTACAAGAGACCCAGTACTTC; CDR3aa: CASSKSRGTSRLQETQYF
v_gene: TRBV7-2; j_gene: TRBJ2-7; d_gene: NA; abundance: few; CDR3nt: TGTGCCAGCAGCTTAGAAGCTAGTAGCGTTAAGTACTTC; CDR3aa: CASSLEASSVKYF
v_gene: TRBV20-1; j_gene: TRBJ2-3; d_gene: NA; abundance: NA; CDR3nt: TGCAGTGCTAGAGAGCCGGGGAGAGCAGATACGCAGTATTTT; CDR3aa: CSAREPGRADTQYF
v_gene: TRBV5-6; j_gene: TRBJ1-1; d_gene: NA; abundance: NA; CDR3nt: TGTGCCAGCAGCCTCGGGGCAGATGAAGCTTTCTTT; CDR3aa: CASSLGADEAFF
v_gene: TRBV2; j_gene: TRBJ2-7; d_gene: NA; abundance: many; CDR3nt: TGTGCCAGCAGTGGAGCCCCCTACGAGCAGTACTTC; CDR3aa: CASSGAPYEQYF
v_gene: TRBV30; j_gene: TRBJ1-3; d_gene: NA; abundance: NA; CDR3nt: TGTGCCTGGAGTCCCGGCTCTGGAAACACCATATATTTT; CDR3aa: CAWSPGSGNTIYF
v_gene: TRBV20-1; j_gene: TRBJ2-1; d_gene: TRBD2; abundance: few; CDR3nt: TGCAGTGCTGCAGAGCGGGAGGGCCGGATCACCTACAATGAGCAGTTCTTC; CDR3aa: CSAAEREGRITYNEQFF
v_gene: TRBV29-1; j_gene: TRBJ1-1; d_gene: NA; abundance: many; CDR3nt: TGCAGCGCCGAGGGGAGGGCGAACACTGAAGCTTTCTTT; CDR3aa: CSAEGRANTEAFF
v_gene: TRBV6-1; j_gene: TRBJ2-1; d_gene: TRBD2; abundance: few; CDR3nt: TGTGCCAGCAGTGCCGCCTCCGCGACTCTAGCGGGAGGGATGAATGAGCAGTTCTTC; CDR3aa: CASSAASATLAGGMNEQFF
v_gene: TRBV6-5; j_gene: TRBJ2-2; d_gene: NA; abundance: few; CDR3nt: TGTGCCAGCAGTTACAAGCTAGCCGGGGAGCTGTTTTTT; CDR3aa: CASSYKLAGELFF
v_gene: TRBV29-1; j_gene: TRBJ1-4; d_gene: NA; abundance: many; CDR3nt: TGCAGCGTTGAATTGGAAAAACTGTTTTTT; CDR3aa: CSVELEKLFF
v_gene: TRBV19; j_gene: TRBJ2-1; d_gene: TRBD2; abundance: few; CDR3nt: TGTGCCAGTAGTATTGGAGCGGGAGGGCTGGAGCAGTTCTTC; CDR3aa: CASSIGAGGLEQFF
v_gene: TRBV4-2; j_gene: TRBJ2-1; d_gene: TRBD2; abundance: few; CDR3nt: TGTGCCAGCAGCCAAGACCACCTAGCGGCCCGGGGCAATGAGCAGTTCTTC; CDR3aa: CASSQDHLAARGNEQFF
v_gene: TRBV7-9; j_gene: TRBJ2-7; d_gene: NA; abundance: NA; CDR3nt: TGTGCCAGCAGCTTAGCCACGGGCGGGATGGGCGAGCAGTACTTC; CDR3aa: CASSLATGGMGEQYF
v_gene: TRBV6-5; j_gene: TRBJ2-1; d_gene: NA; abundance: many; CDR3nt: TGTGCCAGCAGTTCTACTGGGGACCAGTTCTTC; CDR3aa: CASSSTGDQFF
v_gene: TRBV5-1; j_gene: TRBJ2-1; d_gene: TRBD1; abundance: NA; CDR3nt: TGCGCCAGCAGCGAGGGACAGCCGAATGAGCAGTTCTTC; CDR3aa: CASSEGQPNEQFF
v_gene: TRBV20-1; j_gene: TRBJ2-1; d_gene: NA; abundance: NA; CDR3nt: TGCAGTGCGGGGGGCCCTGGCTACAATGAGCAGTTCTTC; CDR3aa: CSAGGPGYNEQFF
v_gene: TRBV3-1; j_gene: TRBJ2-1; d_gene: NA; abundance: many; CDR3nt: TGTGCCAGCACCTCCTCCGAGGGCTCCTACAATGAGCAGTTCTTC; CDR3aa: CASTSSEGSYNEQFF
v_gene: TRBV11-2; j_gene: TRBJ2-1; d_gene: TRBD1; abundance: few; CDR3nt: TGTGCCAGCAGCGGGGGGACAGGGTGGAACAATGAGCAGTTCTTC; CDR3aa: CASSGGTGWNNEQFF
v_gene: TRBV9; j_gene: TRBJ1-5; d_gene: NA; abundance: NA; CDR3nt: TGTGCCAGCAGCGTAGACGGCTATCAGCCCCAGCATTTT; CDR3aa: CASSVDGYQPQHF
v_gene: TRBV6-1; j_gene: TRBJ1-5; d_gene: NA; abundance: few; CDR3nt: TGTGCCAGCAGTGAAGGCGTGGGGAGTCAGCCCCAGCATTTT; CDR3aa: CASSEGVGSQPQHF
v_gene: TRBV10-2; j_gene: TRBJ2-1; d_gene: TRBD2; abundance: many; CDR3nt: TGCGCCAGCAGTGAACTAGCGTTTTACAATGAGCAGTTCTTC; CDR3aa: CASSELAFYNEQFF
v_gene: TRBV7-6; j_gene: TRBJ2-2; d_gene: TRBD2; abundance: many; CDR3nt: TGTGCCAGCAGCTTAGAGGCTAGCGGGAGTTACACCGGGGAGCTGTTTTTT; CDR3aa: CASSLEASGSYTGELFF
v_gene: TRBV6-1; j_gene: TRBJ2-1; d_gene: TRBD2; abundance: NA; CDR3nt: TGTGCCAGCAGTGAGAGAAGTAGCGGGAGGACGGTCGAGCAGTTCTTC; CDR3aa: CASSERSSGRTVEQFF
v_gene: TRBV7-3; j_gene: TRBJ2-7; d_gene: TRBD2; abundance: NA; CDR3nt: TGTGCCAGCAGCTTAATTGGCGGGAGGAGGAGCTACGAGCAGTACTTC; CDR3aa: CASSLIGGRRSYEQYF
v_gene: TRBV28; j_gene: TRBJ2-7; d_gene: TRBD1; abundance: NA; CDR3nt: TGTGCCAGCAGTACACGGGACAGGGTATACGAGCAGTACTTC; CDR3aa: CASSTRDRVYEQYF
v_gene: TRBV28; j_gene: TRBJ2-1; d_gene: NA; abundance: many; CDR3nt: TGTGCCAGCAGTTTACACGGTATTGTCGATGAGCAGTTCTTC; CDR3aa: CASSLHGIVDEQFF
v_gene: TRBV29-1; j_gene: TRBJ2-3; d_gene: NA; abundance: many; CDR3nt: TGCAGCGTACAACCTAAAGATACGCAGTATTTT; CDR3aa: CSVQPKDTQYF
v_gene: TRBV7-9; j_gene: TRBJ2-1; d_gene: TRBD2; abundance: many; CDR3nt: TGTGCCAGCAGCTTTGGAGGACTAGCGGGAACCTACAATGAGCAGTTCTTC; CDR3aa: CASSFGGLAGTYNEQFF
v_gene: TRBV12-3/TRBV12-4; j_gene: TRBJ2-1; d_gene: TRBD2; abundance: NA; CDR3nt: TGTGCCAGCAGTTTCTCCCTAGCGGGGAGTGAGCAGTTCTTC; CDR3aa: CASSFSLAGSEQFF
v_gene: TRBV5-1; j_gene: TRBJ2-3; d_gene: NA; abundance: many; CDR3nt: TGCGCCAGCAGCTCGGTTCTACGGGATACGCAGTATTTT; CDR3aa: CASSSVLRDTQYF
v_gene: TRBV12-3/TRBV12-4; j_gene: TRBJ1-4; d_gene: TRBD1; abundance: NA; CDR3nt: TGTGCCAGCAGACGGACAGGAGGTCGAGCGGAAAAACTGTTTTTT; CDR3aa: CASRRTGGRAEKLFF
v_gene: TRBV20-1; j_gene: TRBJ1-2; d_gene: NA; abundance: few; CDR3nt: TGCAGTGCCAGAGGGGACACGGTTGGGTATGGCTACACCTTC; CDR3aa: CSARGDTVGYGYTF
v_gene: TRBV18; j_gene: TRBJ2-5; d_gene: NA; abundance: NA; CDR3nt: TGTGCCAGCTCCGGCCGAGGAGGGGTAAGAGAGACCCAGTACTTC; CDR3aa: CASSGRGGVRETQYF
v_gene: TRBV5-1; j_gene: TRBJ2-1; d_gene: TRBD2; abundance: many; CDR3nt: TGCGCCAGCAGCTTGGAAGGCCCTAGCGGGAGCTACAATGAGCAGTTCTTC; CDR3aa: CASSLEGPSGSYNEQFF
v_gene: TRBV2; j_gene: TRBJ2-4; d_gene: TRBD2; abundance: few; CDR3nt: TGTGCCAGCATCGAGGGAGGGCTGGCCAAAAACATTCAGTACTTC; CDR3aa: CASIEGGLAKNIQYF
v_gene: TRBV9; j_gene: TRBJ2-3; d_gene: NA; abundance: many; CDR3nt: TGTGCCAGCAGCGTCGGACGGAGCACAGATACGCAGTATTTT; CDR3aa: CASSVGRSTDTQYF
v_gene: TRBV3-1; j_gene: TRBJ2-4; d_gene: NA; abundance: many; CDR3nt: TGTGCCAGCAGCCAACCGGCCCGAAACATTCAGTACTTC; CDR3aa: CASSQPARNIQYF
v_gene: TRBV5-1; j_gene: TRBJ2-2; d_gene: NA; abundance: many; CDR3nt: TGCGCCAGCAGCCGTAAACTCTCGGACCAATCGAACACCGGGGAGCTGTTTTTT; CDR3aa: CASSRKLSDQSNTGELFF
v_gene: TRBV24-1; j_gene: TRBJ2-2; d_gene: NA; abundance: many; CDR3nt: TGTGCCACCAGTGATTTCGGGGCTGGGGAGCTGTTTTTT; CDR3aa: CATSDFGAGELFF
v_gene: TRBV5-1; j_gene: TRBJ2-2; d_gene: TRBD2; abundance: many; CDR3nt: TGCGCCAGCAGCTTCCTAGCGGCGAACACCGGGGAGCTGTTTTTT; CDR3aa: CASSFLAANTGELFF
v_gene: TRBV4-1; j_gene: TRBJ2-1; d_gene: NA; abundance: many; CDR3nt: TGCGCCAGCAGCCAAGATCCTGACAAGCCAGGGTTCTTC; CDR3aa: CASSQDPDKPGFF
v_gene: TRBV14; j_gene: TRBJ2-5; d_gene: NA; abundance: few; CDR3nt: TGTGCCAGCAGCCAAGGTAGCCGAGAGACCCAGTACTTC; CDR3aa: CASSQGSRETQYF
v_gene: TRBV18; j_gene: TRBJ2-5; d_gene: NA; abundance: few; CDR3nt: TGTGCCAGCTCTTCCGACACCAAGGGGGAGACCCAGTACTTC; CDR3aa: CASSSDTKGETQYF
v_gene: TRBV20-1; j_gene: TRBJ1-4; d_gene: NA; abundance: many; CDR3nt: TGCAGTGCTAGAGCGTTACCGGAGGATGAAAAACTGTTTTTT; CDR3aa: CSARALPEDEKLFF